This entry describes one T cell receptor beta chain. Its antigen is as yet unknown. The CDR3 length is 13 residues. V was clipped by 5 bases and J by 7 bases, with 15 bases between them. From germline, CDR1 is SEHNR and CDR2 FQNEAQ (reference sequence). This entry is derived from a study of CD8 T cells in ankylosing spondylitis. Each CDR3 protein gets one entry after TCRdb re-called the 5' RACE reads with MiXCR. The table records about 220,000 distinct CDR3 sequences, around 18% of them present only once. Study-level points and caveats: Earlier work had already found some motif variants in reactive arthritis synovial fluid and blood. A TCR beta motif of roughly eight highly homologous variants seemed to mark ankylosing spondylitis blood.

The sequence was obtained from a male donor with ankylosing spondylitis. The material sequenced was blood, either unsorted or a sorted T cell fraction (not recorded which). This sequence joins TRBV7-9 and TRBJ2-7, with a possible D match to TRBD1 (6 bases). For the CDR3, the DNA is TGTGCCAGCAGCAGGGGGTCCTCGGGGGAGCAGTACTTC. This encodes CASSRGSSGEQYF. Full variable domain (rest looked up from reference TRBV7-9 and TRBJ2-7): DTGVSQNPRHKITKRGQNVTFRCDPISEHNRLYWYRQTLGQGPEFLTYFQNEAQLEKSRLLSDRFSAERPKGSFSTLEIQRTEQGDSAMYLCASSRGSSGEQYFGPGTRLTVT.